This T cell receptor beta chain was retrieved from a study of T cells in women clearing cervical HPV infection. Across the whole study: Controls' single incident HPV16 infection cleared within 12 months without precancer. Blood came at first lesion visit for cases, post-clearance for controls. Findings of the study overall: Combining TCR richness with V gene abundances gave approximately 0.84 AUC. CIN3+ cases had significantly higher TCR richness than controls; evenness did not differ.

Generated by immunoSEQ multiplex PCR, the TCRdb table keeps only in-frame clones and is missing some. Its clone listing holds about 29,000 clones. To note about this clone: The antigen remains undetermined.

Sequencing was performed on blood buffy coat. This clonotype was sampled from a woman between 18 and 70 years old with a cervical HPV16 infection that either progressed to CIN3+ or cleared (not recorded which).

The sequenced part of the CDR3 DNA is TGTGCCAGCAGTTTAACTAGCGGGAGAAGTACAGATACG. It encodes CASSLTSGRSTDT. The entire CDR3 protein is CASSLTSGRSTDTQYF. V is TRBV27 and J is TRBJ2-3, with TRBD2 matching 11 bases. From the germline J gene comes the end of the CDR3, since the read stops 3 residues before it. The germline V gene has CDR1 MNHEY and CDR2 SMNVEV (reference sequence). The V segment lost 2 bases and the J segment 3 bases; nucleotides outside the gene matches: 4. CDR3 length: 16 residues.